This T cell receptor beta chain was captured in a study of shared clonotypes between healthy human individuals. CD45RA-negative memory and CD45RA+ naive subsets were split from the CD4+ cells. The germline V gene encodes CDR1 SGHDT and CDR2 YYEEEE. With 4 bases removed from V and 0 bases from J, the gap between germline ends came to 16 bases. CDR3 length: 17 residues. Produced via immunoSEQ multiplex PCR; TCRdb's table is partial and in-frame only. The sample records over a million clones, over 95% being singletons. This TCR was recovered from a man younger than 45 in good health. The V and J genes are TRBV5-6 and TRBJ1-4; D not resolved. What was sequenced was naive CD4+ T cells sorted from blood. Subset given: CD45RA+ positively selected. Here the CDR3 DNA reads TGTGCCAGCAGCCGTCGCCTGGGTACTGCAACTAATGAAAAACTGTTTTTT. Its protein is CASSRRLGTATNEKLFF.